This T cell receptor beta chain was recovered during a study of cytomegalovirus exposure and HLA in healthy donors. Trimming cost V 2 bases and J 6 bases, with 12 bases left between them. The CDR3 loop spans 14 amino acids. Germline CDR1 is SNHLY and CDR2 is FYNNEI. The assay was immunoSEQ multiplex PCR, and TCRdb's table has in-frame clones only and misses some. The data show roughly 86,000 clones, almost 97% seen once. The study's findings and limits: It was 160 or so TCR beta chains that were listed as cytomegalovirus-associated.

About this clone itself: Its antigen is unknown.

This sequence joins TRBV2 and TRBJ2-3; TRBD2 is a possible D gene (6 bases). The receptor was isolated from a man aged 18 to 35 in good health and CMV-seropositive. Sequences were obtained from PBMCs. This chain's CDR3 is CASSELARWDTQYF. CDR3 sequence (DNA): TGTGCCAGCAGTGAACTAGCGAGGTGGGATACGCAGTATTTT.